The sequence of this TCR beta chain was determined in a study of T cell repertoires in cytomegalovirus infection. The overall study: CMV infection together with matching HLA type was indicated by public TCR beta signatures. The study's findings and limits: HLA-C-restricted CMV clonotypes gave the most frequent clonotype in two of eight donors.

This clonotype occurred a few times. What it binds is not known. A single record per CDR3 protein comes from TCRdb applying MiXCR to the reads. Altogether 150,000 to 200,000 distinct CDR3 sequences are present, about a sixth being singletons, with the ten largest covering 18%. The sequence was collected from a human donor in good health (CMV status not recorded). Some clones in this sample may be carry-over from other donors' samples. The sequenced sample was CD8+ T cells from PBMCs.

The CDR3 nucleotides read TGTGCCAGCAGCCCGCCGGGAAGCCGTTACAATGAGCAGTTCTTC. Protein: CASSPPGSRYNEQFF. The rearrangement links TRBV7-2 to TRBJ2-1; D perhaps matches TRBD2 (5 bases). V shed 5 bases and J shed 4 bases, with 15 bases lying between them. The germline V gene encodes CDR1 SGHTA and CDR2 FQGNSA. The CDR3 loop spans 15 amino acids.